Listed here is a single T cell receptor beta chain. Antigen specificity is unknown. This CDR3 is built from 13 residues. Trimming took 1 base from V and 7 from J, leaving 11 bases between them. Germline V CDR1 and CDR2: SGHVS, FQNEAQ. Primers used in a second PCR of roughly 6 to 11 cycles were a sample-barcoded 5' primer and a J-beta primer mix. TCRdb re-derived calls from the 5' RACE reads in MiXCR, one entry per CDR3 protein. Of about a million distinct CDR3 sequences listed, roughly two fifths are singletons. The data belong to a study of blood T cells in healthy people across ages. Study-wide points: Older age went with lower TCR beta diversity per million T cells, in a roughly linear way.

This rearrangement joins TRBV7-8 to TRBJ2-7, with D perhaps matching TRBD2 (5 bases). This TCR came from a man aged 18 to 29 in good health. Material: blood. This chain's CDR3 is CASSLDGNNEQYF. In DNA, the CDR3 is TGTGCCAGCAGCTTAGACGGGAACAATGAGCAGTACTTC.